This entry lists 14 T cell receptor beta chains sequenced from one sample in a study of T cells in Graves' hyperthyroidism and ophthalmopathy (dated 2019 in TCRdb). The library was obtained by multiplex PCR. Sequencing was performed on an Illumina HiSeq 2000. The TCR beta CDR3 regions were amplified from RNA transcripts. A first-round RT-PCR of the TCR CDR3 used the HTBI primer set with the Qiagen OneStep RT-PCR kit. TCRdb trimmed the raw reads at Q25, called clones with MiXCR and kept productive beta chains. Rows are unified per CDR3 protein, each entry keeping the most common DNA and genes. The sample profile shows about 410,000 distinct CDR3 sequences; roughly 14% of them were found once. The ten largest account for approximately 13% of the sample. The sequenced sample consisted of blood. The receptors were sampled from a man aged 18 to 35 with Graves' ophthalmopathy.

The sample holds many counts of this clonotype. This chain connects TRBV6-1 to TRBJ2-5, with D possibly matching TRBD1 (6 bases). The length of the CDR3 is 14 residues. Trimming left V 5 bases short and J 1 base short, with 11 bases between. Germline CDR1 is MNHNS and CDR2 is SASEGT. The CDR3 here is CASSTLGGQETQYF. CDR3 nucleotide sequence: TGTGCCAGCAGTACCCTAGGGGGCCAAGAGACCCAGTACTTC.

This clonotype occurred many times. V gene TRBV12-3 or TRBV12-4 combines with J gene TRBJ1-1; D not resolved. The CDR3 runs 14 residues. Trimming removed 2 bases from V and 1 base from J, with 8 bases in between. In DNA, the CDR3 is TGTGCCAGCAGTTTATACGGAGGGAACACTGAAGCTTTCTTT. This codes for CASSLYGGNTEAFF.

This clonotype was observed at least ten times. This chain uses TRBV20-1 with TRBJ2-7, with 14 nucleotides matching TRBD2. Trimming took 3 bases from V and 3 from J; bases not matched to a gene: 1. The CDR3 is 14 amino acids. CDR1 DFQATT and CDR2 SNEGSKA come from the germline V gene (reference sequence). CDR3 in amino acids: CSASGTSGGYEQYF. Here the CDR3 DNA reads TGCAGTGCTAGTGGGACTAGCGGGGGCTACGAGCAGTACTTC.

The rearrangement joins TRBV19 to TRBJ1-3, with TRBD1 matching over 7 bases. Germline V lookup: CDR1 LNHDA, CDR2 SQIVND (reference sequence). This CDR3 is built from 17 residues. The junction had 10 bases not matched to a gene; V was cut back by 4 bases and J by 1 base. The CDR3 bases are TGTGCCAGTAGTAGGGGGAGGACAGGCGTTTCTGGAAACACCATATATTTT. Protein sequence: CASSRGRTGVSGNTIYF.

This chain joins TRBV19 and TRBJ2-4; TRBD2 might be the D (5 bases). V lost 10 bases and J 8 bases, leaving 15 bases between the germline ends. CDR3 length: 12 amino acids. The germline V gene has CDR1 LNHDA and CDR2 SQIVND (reference sequence). The CDR3 region has the DNA TGTGCCACCGACCGGGGAAAGCACATTCAGTACTTC. Translated, it gives CATDRGKHIQYF.

This clonotype occurred many times. V is TRBV30 and J is TRBJ2-5; D is undetermined. CDR3 length equals 15 residues. CDR1 is GTSNPN and CDR2 is SVGIG in the germline V gene (reference sequence). V was shortened by 0 bases and J by 2 bases, with 13 bases between the two germline ends. CDR3 nucleotides: TGTGCCTGGAGTGTATGGGCACAACCGCAAGAGACCCAGTACTTC. Protein: CAWSVWAQPQETQYF.

CDR3 protein: CASSDDRIYEQYF. DNA for the CDR3: TGTGCCAGCAGTGACGACAGGATCTACGAGCAGTACTTC. The V gene is TRBV11-2, the J gene TRBJ2-7; the D gene is possibly TRBD1 (6 bases). The CDR3 extends over 13 amino acids. CDR1 is SGHAT and CDR2 is FQNNGV in the germline V gene. V dropped 6 bases and J dropped 3 bases, with 12 bases sitting between them.

Many counts were recorded for this clonotype. CDR3 in amino acids: CASSGTGGHYNSPLHF. As DNA, the CDR3 is TGTGCCAGCAGCGGGACAGGGGGCCATTATAATTCACCCCTCCACTTT. The genes are TRBV9 and TRBJ1-6, with 11 bases that match TRBD1. CDR3 length: 16 amino acids. From germline, CDR1 is SGDLS and CDR2 YYNGEE. V lost 3 bases and J lost 4; bases outside the gene matches: 3. The full variable domain, in which reference TRBV9 and TRBJ1-6 provide the parts outside the CDR3, is DSGVTQTPKHLITATGQRVTLRCSPRSGDLSVYWYQQSLDQGLQFLIQYYNGEERAKGNILERFSAQQFPDLHSELNLSSLELGDSALYFCASSGTGGHYNSPLHFGNGTRLTVT.

This clonotype occurred many times. The chain joins TRBV5-1 to TRBJ1-1, with D tentatively TRBD1 (6 bases). CDR1 SGHRS and CDR2 YFSETQ come from the germline V gene. V shed 2 bases and J shed 7 bases, with 18 bases lying between them. This CDR3 comprises 15 residues. CDR3 in amino acids: CASSLWSGRGIEAFF. The CDR3 DNA reads as TGCGCCAGCAGCTTATGGAGCGGAAGGGGGATTGAAGCTTTCTTT. The full variable domain, with the rest looked up from reference TRBV5-1 and TRBJ1-1, is KAGVTQTPRYLIKTRGQQVTLSCSPISGHRSVSWYQQTPGQGLQFLFEYFSETQRNKGNFPGRFSGRQFSNSRSEMNVSTLELGDSALYLCASSLWSGRGIEAFFGQGTRLTVV.

This clonotype was seen at least ten times. This chain connects TRBV7-9 to TRBJ2-5; TRBD2 agrees at 12 bases. V trimming: 6 bases; J trimming: 3 bases; junction bases outside the gene matches: 5. The CDR3 is 15 amino acids. Germline CDR1 reads SEHNR; CDR2 reads FQNEAQ (reference sequence). CDR3 amino acids: CASRRLAGAKETQYF. As DNA, the CDR3 is TGTGCCAGCAGGCGACTAGCGGGGGCCAAAGAGACCCAGTACTTC.

In this sample, this clonotype turned up a few times. A much larger clone sits a single nucleotide away, making a read error possible. This chain joins TRBV2 and TRBJ2-1; possible D gene TRBD1, 6 bases. Looked up from germline, CDR1 is SNHLY and CDR2 is FYNNEI. This CDR3 region has 14 residues. Between the trimmed V and J ends, which lost 5 bases and 7 bases, there was a span of 15 bases. The CDR3 nucleotides are TGTGCCAGCAGTAGGCCAGGGGCAGGGAATGAGCAGTTCTTC. The encoded protein is CASSRPGAGNEQFF. The full variable domain, its missing parts supplied by reference TRBV2 and TRBJ2-1, is EPEVTQTPSHQVTQMGQEVILRCVPISNHLYFYWYRQILGQKVEFLVSFYNNEISEKSEIFDDQFSVERPDGSNFTLKIRSTKLEDSAMYFCASSRPGAGNEQFFGPGTRLTVL.

Worth noting for this clonotype: One junction end does not reproduce the germline sequence, and a read error may be involved. The J gene is TRBJ2-1, the V gene TRBV4-1; 9 bases line up with TRBD1. The CDR3 consists of 15 residues. CDR1 and CDR2 (germline): MGHRA, YSYEKL. The CDR3 protein is CASRVQGAGTNEQFF. DNA of the CDR3: TGTGCCAGCAGAGTACAGGGGGCTGGTACGAATGAGCAGTTCTTC.

This chain connects TRBV28 to TRBJ2-7; a weak D match, TRBD1 (5 bases). This CDR3 spans 12 amino acids. Germline loops: CDR1 MDHEN, CDR2 SYDVKM. The CDR3 region has the DNA TGTGGGACCGACAGTAAGACCTACGAGCAGTACTTC. This gives the protein CGTDSKTYEQYF.

The rearrangement links TRBV6-5 to TRBJ2-7, with 9 bases aligning to TRBD1. The J segment lost 1 base and the V segment lost 0 bases, leaving 4 bases of the junction unmatched. CDR1 and CDR2 (germline): MNHEY, SVGAGI. The CDR3 covers 16 residues. CDR3 sequence (DNA): TGTGCCAGCAGTTACTCAGGGACAGGGCCTTCCTACGAGCAGTACTTC. Amino acids: CASSYSGTGPSYEQYF.